This T cell receptor (beta chain) stems from a study of blood T cells in healthy people across ages. Findings and caveats of the study: TCR beta diversity per million T cells fell roughly linearly with age.

A note on this clonotype: Its antigen remains unknown.

Next came a second PCR, run for about 7 to 12 cycles, which used a sample-barcoded 5' primer along with a J-beta primer mix. A single record per CDR3 protein comes from TCRdb applying MiXCR to the 5' RACE reads. The sample includes around 700,000 distinct CDR3 sequences, about 25% of them seen just once. CDR1 is ENHRY and CDR2 is SYGVKD in the germline V gene. The V and J ends lost 3 bases and 2 bases respectively, with 10 bases between them. The CDR3 consists of 14 residues. Per-sample yields of isolated PBMCs were at least 6 million. This same sample was also taken into another study, of T cells of mothers and their children.

Sequencing was carried out using blood. The TCR sequence derives from a boy between 10 and 17 years old in good health. The J gene is TRBJ2-5, the V gene TRBV10-3; no reliable D call. The CDR3 is CAISDYSPQETQYF. CDR3 DNA sequence: TGTGCCATCAGTGACTATTCCCCTCAAGAGACCCAGTACTTC.